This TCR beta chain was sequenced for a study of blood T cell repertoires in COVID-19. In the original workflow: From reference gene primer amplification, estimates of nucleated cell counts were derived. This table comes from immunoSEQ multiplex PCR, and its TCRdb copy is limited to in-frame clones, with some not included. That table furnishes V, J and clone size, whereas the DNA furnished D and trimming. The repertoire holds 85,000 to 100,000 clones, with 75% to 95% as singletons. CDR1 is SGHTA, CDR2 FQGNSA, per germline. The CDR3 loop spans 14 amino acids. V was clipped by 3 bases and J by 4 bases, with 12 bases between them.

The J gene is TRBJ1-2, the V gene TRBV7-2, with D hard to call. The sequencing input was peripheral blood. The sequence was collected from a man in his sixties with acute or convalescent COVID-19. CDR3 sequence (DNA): TGTGCCAGCAGCTTCTCCGGGTCCTTCTATGGCTACACCTTC. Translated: CASSFSGSFYGYTF.